This TCR beta chain was recovered during a study of post-analysis software for immune sequencing data. Overall study results and limits: There were five TRBV segments more frequent in patients than controls, and TRBV5-6, TRBV5-1 and TRBV20-1 were among them. Strong same-batch co-clustering of samples appeared with F measure clustering. Controls showed significantly higher normalized Chao1 diversity than did multiple sclerosis patients.

Unique molecular identifiers were present in the TCR beta cDNA libraries. TCRdb re-derived calls from the PCR reads in MiXCR, one entry per CDR3 protein. Altogether over 700,000 distinct CDR3 sequences are present, 30% being singletons, with the ten largest covering roughly 0.53%. This clonotype was observed a handful of times. Its antigen is not identified. CDR1 and CDR2 (germline): SGDLS, YYNGEE. V lost 0 bases and J lost 5, with 12 bases in between. The CDR3 extends over 15 amino acids. This rearrangement joins TRBV9 to TRBJ2-1, with D possibly matching TRBD2 (6 bases). The TCR sequence derives from a girl under 18 with multiple sclerosis. The sequenced sample consisted of blood. The CDR3 loop reads CASSVDSGIHNEQFF. The CDR3 DNA reads TGTGCCAGCAGCGTAGATAGCGGTATCCACAATGAGCAGTTCTTC.